What follows are 15 T cell receptor beta chains derived from one specimen sequenced in a study of blood T cell repertoires in COVID-19 (TCRdb year 2020). Libraries were built with the immunoSEQ multiplex PCR assay. TCRdb took this table from immuneACCESS and kept in-frame rearrangements with V and J called. Such tables lack part of the clones; where checked against another copy, unresolved V genes explain under half of the gap, and the rest is unexplained. Within this sample are a few hundred thousand clones, with around four fifths of them counted one time only. The top ten clonotypes cover roughly 4.5% of the sample. The specimen was peripheral blood. The receptors here all came from a man aged 55 to 70 who had recovered from COVID-19.

The chain employs TRBV5-1 and TRBJ1-1; D is possibly TRBD1 (5 bases). Trimming took off 1 base at V and 0 bases at J, with 13 bases between the two ends. The CDR3 is 16 residues long. Germline CDR1 and CDR2: SGHRS and YFSETQ. CDR3 region: CASSLSGPQVNTEAFF. In DNA form, the CDR3 reads TGCGCCAGCAGCTTGTCGGGTCCACAGGTGAACACTGAAGCTTTCTTT.

This rearrangement joins TRBV4-2 to TRBJ2-2, with D perhaps matching TRBD1 (6 bases). V was clipped by 1 base and J by 1 base, with 13 bases between them. Germline values: CDR1 LGHNA, CDR2 YNFKEQ. CDR3 length: 17 amino acids. CDR3: CASSQAQGVKNTGELFF. Here the CDR3 DNA reads TGTGCCAGCAGCCAAGCACAGGGTGTTAAGAACACCGGGGAGCTGTTTTTT.

This clone was seen more than once but under ten times. This chain connects TRBV9 to TRBJ2-7, with TRBD2 identical over 8 bases. Trimming cost V 2 bases and J 5 bases; bases outside gene matches: 9. In germline, CDR1 is SGDLS, CDR2 YYNGEE. The CDR3 runs to 15 residues. The CDR3 region is CASSVNPGGADEQYF. The CDR3 DNA reads as TGTGCCAGCAGCGTTAACCCCGGGGGGGCCGACGAGCAGTACTTC.

The J gene is TRBJ2-5, the V gene TRBV28, with 7 positions matching TRBD1. Germline CDR1 and CDR2: MDHEN and SYDVKM. The length of the CDR3 is 15 residues. Losses at the gene ends were 5 bases for V and 2 bases for J; bases not matched to a gene: 8. The DNA for the CDR3 is TGTGCCAGCAGTACCCGCCGGGACAGACAAGAGACCCAGTACTTC. The encoded protein is CASSTRRDRQETQYF.

V is TRBV6-4 and J is TRBJ2-7, with TRBD2 as a possible D gene (5 bases). This CDR3 is built from 14 residues. The germline gives CDR1 MRHNA, CDR2 SNTAGT. Trimming pared 3 bases from V and 3 bases from J, leaving 12 bases between. This CDR3 reads CASSDRTGYYEQYF. The DNA of the CDR3 is TGTGCCAGCAGTGATCGGACTGGATACTACGAGCAGTACTTC.

The gene calls are TRBV3-1 (or the pseudogene TRBV3-2) and TRBJ2-2; no definite D call. V was trimmed by 4 bases and J by 5 bases, leaving 11 bases between them. This CDR3 is built from 14 residues. Germline CDR1 reads LGHDT; CDR2 reads YNNKEL (reference sequence). The CDR3 DNA follows: TGTGCCAGCAGCCCACGTCATAGAACCGGGGAGCTGTTTTTT. It is translated as CASSPRHRTGELFF.

The V gene is TRBV5-1, the J gene TRBJ1-4; tentative D call: TRBD1 (6 bases). V lost 5 bases to trimming and J lost 0 bases, with 14 bases between them. Per germline, CDR1 SGHRS and CDR2 YFSETQ. The CDR3 length is 16 residues. In nucleotides, the CDR3 is TGCGCCAGCAGGAGGGGGACAACGGCAACTAATGAAAAACTGTTTTTT. It translates to CASRRGTTATNEKLFF.

Here the CDR3 DNA reads TGTGCCAGTAGTATGGGCGGACAGGTATGGCAGCCCCAGCATTTT. Protein sequence: CASSMGGQVWQPQHF. The V gene is TRBV19, the J gene TRBJ1-5; TRBD1 agrees at 7 bases. CDR3 length: 15 residues. Germline V gives CDR1 LNHDA, CDR2 SQIVND (reference sequence). V lost 3 bases and J lost 7; bases outside the gene matches: 9. Complete variable domain (other parts from reference TRBV19 and TRBJ1-5): DGGITQSPKYLFRKEGQNVTLSCEQNLNHDAMYWYRQDPGQGLRLIYYSQIVNDFQKGDIAEGYSVSREKKESFPLTVTSAQKNPTAFYLCASSMGGQVWQPQHFGDGTRLSIL.

The gene calls are TRBV3-1 (or the pseudogene TRBV3-2) and TRBJ1-6; D is perhaps TRBD1 (5 bases). This CDR3 has 13 residues. Trimming left V 6 bases short and J 10 bases short, with 13 bases between. Germline V gene sequence: CDR1 LGHDT, CDR2 YNNKEL (reference sequence). CDR3 region: CASRTGGASPLHF. CDR3 nucleotide sequence: TGTGCCAGCAGGACGGGTGGGGCGTCACCCCTCCACTTT.

V gene TRBV7-8 combines with J gene TRBJ2-1; 16 bases fit TRBD2. The CDR3 runs to 22 residues. The J segment lost 4 bases and the V segment lost 5 bases, leaving 20 bases of the junction unmatched. The germline V gene has CDR1 SGHVS and CDR2 FQNEAQ. Written as DNA, the CDR3 is TGTGCCAGCAGCCCCGCCTGGAGTACCGGGACTAGCGGGAGGGGAGGGTACAATGAGCAGTTCTTC. Its protein product is CASSPAWSTGTSGRGGYNEQFF.

This chain connects TRBV27 to TRBJ2-7; 7 bases are a match to TRBD1. There are 15 residues in the CDR3. The trim removed 7 bases at V and 7 bases at J, leaving 16 bases unmatched. CDR1 MNHEY and CDR2 SMNVEV come from the germline V gene (reference sequence). The CDR3 nucleotides are TGTGCCAGCAAGACAGGGCAGGGTGGGCCGGTGGAGCAGTACTTC. It codes for CASKTGQGGPVEQYF.

The CDR3 DNA reads TGTGCCAGCAGCGGGACTTTCTACGAGCAGTACTTC. This codes for CASSGTFYEQYF. The genes are TRBV12-3 or TRBV12-4 and TRBJ2-7, with D perhaps matching TRBD2 (6 bases). CDR3 length: 12 residues. V was clipped by 6 bases and J by 3 bases, with 9 bases between them.

This clone was seen a handful of times. J is TRBJ1-1 and V is TRBV7-8; maybe TRBD1 (5 bases). Germline assignment: CDR1 SGHVS and CDR2 FQNEAQ. Trimming pared 5 bases from V and 8 bases from J, leaving 18 bases between. This CDR3 comprises 14 residues. CDR3 DNA sequence: TGTGCCAGCAGCCACCCGGCTGGGGGGTCGGAAGCTTTCTTT. This sequence encodes CASSHPAGGSEAFF.

V usage is TRBV15 and J usage is TRBJ1-5, with D possibly TRBD1 on 5 matching bases. V shed 3 bases and J shed 7 bases, with 13 bases lying between them. The CDR3 has 14 residues. CDR1 LNHNV and CDR2 YYDKDF come from the germline V gene (reference sequence). CDR3 protein: CATSSRGGGQPQHF. CDR3 sequence (DNA): TGTGCCACCAGCAGTAGGGGCGGCGGACAGCCCCAGCATTTT.

V and J are TRBV6-1 and TRBJ1-6, with 10 bases matching TRBD1. The germline V gene encodes CDR1 MNHNS and CDR2 SASEGT. This CDR3 contains 17 residues. J lost 9 bases, V lost 1 base, and 9 bases had no gene match. The CDR3 loop is CASSEGQGAQRRSPLHF. DNA of the CDR3: TGTGCCAGCAGTGAAGGACAGGGGGCACAGAGGCGTTCACCCCTCCACTTT.